Sequencing of this TCR beta chain was carried out in a study of blood T cell repertoires in COVID-19. Background on the study: Acute and convalescent COVID-19 specimens originated in the United States, Italy and Spain. T cells, B-cell-depleted T cells, or PBMCs supplied cDNA or gDNA.

The CDR3 extends over 16 amino acids. The germline gives CDR1 MNHEY, CDR2 SVGEGT. Trimming cost V 4 bases and J 0 bases; bases outside gene matches: 6. As processed by the authors: By means of reference gene primer amplification, nucleated cell counts were estimated. Measured with immunoSEQ multiplex PCR; TCRdb has only the in-frame clones, and not every one. The DNA was the basis for D and trimming; V, J and clone size are from that table. This sample has about 140,000 clones; 85% to 90% occur once, and the top ten carry roughly two fifths. The clonotype originates from a man aged 45-65 years who had recovered from COVID-19. The chain links TRBV6-2 or TRBV6-3 to TRBJ2-3; 8 bases align to TRBD1. The sample consisted of peripheral blood. CDR3 sequence reads: CASSSHRQGSTDTQYF. The CDR3 nucleotides are TGTGCCAGCAGTTCCCACCGACAGGGGAGCACAGATACGCAGTATTTT.